Below, 20 T cell receptor beta chains from the same sample are listed, as sequenced in a study of T-cell memory formation after mild COVID-19. Each CDR3 protein is one row after TCRdb ran MiXCR on the 5' RACE reads. This sample has 85,000 to 120,000 distinct CDR3 sequences, with around 12% found just once. The sample taken for sequencing was PBMCs or a T cell subset sorted from them (not recorded which). The receptors were sampled from an adult woman who had mild COVID-19 (a few samples of this study predate the infection). Cell type and time point are not known.

A few counts support this clonotype. V and J are TRBV12-3 or TRBV12-4 and TRBJ1-5; unclear D gene. V was trimmed by 2 bases and J by 6 bases, leaving 11 bases between them. The length of the CDR3 is 14 residues. CDR3 sequence: CASSLPSVAQPQHF. For the CDR3, the DNA is TGTGCCAGCAGTTTACCCTCAGTGGCTCAGCCCCAGCATTTT.

In this sample, this clonotype turned up a few times. The rearrangement links TRBV7-6 to TRBJ1-1; 8 nucleotides agree with TRBD1. This CDR3 is built from 14 residues. V lost 6 bases, J lost 5 bases, and 8 bases stayed unmatched. Germline CDR1 SGHVS, CDR2 FNYEAQ. The CDR3 loop reads CASRAGTGSTEAFF. CDR3 sequence (DNA): TGTGCCAGCAGGGCCGGGACAGGCAGTACTGAAGCTTTCTTT.

This chain uses TRBV12-3 or TRBV12-4 with TRBJ2-7; 7 positions agree with TRBD1. This CDR3 has 14 amino acids. The V segment lost 3 bases and the J segment 0 bases; nucleotides outside the gene matches: 2. DNA for the CDR3: TGTGCCAGCAGTTTGACAGGGCGCTCCTACGAGCAGTACTTC. As protein: CASSLTGRSYEQYF.

The J gene is TRBJ2-2, the V gene TRBV19; 7 nucleotides agree with TRBD1. The CDR3 extends over 15 amino acids. V shed 3 bases and J 6 bases; nucleotides not matched to a gene: 7. Germline CDR1 is LNHDA and CDR2 is SQIVND (reference sequence). Written as DNA, the CDR3 is TGTGCCAGTAGTATTCACGGACAGGTGGCCGGGGAGCTGTTTTTT. Its protein product is CASSIHGQVAGELFF. The variable domain in full, completed from reference TRBV19 and TRBJ2-2, reads DGGITQSPKYLFRKEGQNVTLSCEQNLNHDAMYWYRQDPGQGLRLIYYSQIVNDFQKGDIAEGYSVSREKKESFPLTVTSAQKNPTAFYLCASSIHGQVAGELFFGEGSRLTVL.

The V and J genes are TRBV5-1 and TRBJ2-3, with 10 bases aligning to TRBD2. CDR1 SGHRS and CDR2 YFSETQ come from the germline V gene. V dropped 0 bases and J dropped 4; count of bases not matched to a gene: 5. This CDR3 contains 16 residues. The CDR3 DNA reads TGCGCCAGCAGCTTGGATGGCCTAGCGGGAGCAGATACGCAGTATTTT. Encoded protein: CASSLDGLAGADTQYF.

The rearrangement links TRBV7-9 to TRBJ1-1; D remains unclear. The germline gives CDR1 SEHNR, CDR2 FQNEAQ (reference sequence). The CDR3 loop spans 12 amino acids. The ends were cut back, 2 bases at V and 11 bases at J, with 12 bases in the middle. The CDR3 loop is CASSLRSYGAFF. CDR3 coding DNA: TGTGCCAGCAGCTTAAGGTCATACGGGGCTTTCTTT.

This clonotype was seen a few times. V usage is TRBV3-1 and J usage is TRBJ2-3; unclear D gene. The CDR3 contains 13 residues. Germline values: CDR1 LGHDT, CDR2 YNNKEL (reference sequence). Trimming took 0 bases from V and 4 from J, leaving 5 bases between them. The CDR3 here is CASSQEDADTQYF. DNA of the CDR3: TGTGCCAGCAGCCAAGAGGATGCAGATACGCAGTATTTT.

This chain connects TRBV30 to TRBJ2-3; D unclear. Trimming shortened V by 0 bases and J by 5 bases, and 18 bases separated the two germline ends. The CDR3 loop spans 16 amino acids. Germline values: CDR1 GTSNPN, CDR2 SVGIG (reference sequence). The CDR3 loop is CAWSVPVLKMGDTQYF. The CDR3 coding sequence is TGTGCCTGGAGTGTACCGGTCCTGAAAATGGGAGATACGCAGTATTTT. Together with reference TRBV30 and TRBJ2-3, the CDR3 gives the full variable domain: SQTIHQWPATLVQPVGSPLSLECTVEGTSNPNLYWYRQAAGRGLQLLFYSVGIGQISSEVPQNLSASRPQDRQFILSSKKLLLSDSGFYLCAWSVPVLKMGDTQYFGPGTRLTVL.

This rearrangement joins TRBV20-1 to TRBJ1-5, with 8 nucleotides matching TRBD1. The CDR3 is made up of 17 amino acids. Per germline, CDR1 DFQATT and CDR2 SNEGSKA (reference sequence). V shed 5 bases and J 0 bases; nucleotides not matched to a gene: 12. The CDR3 coding sequence is TGCAGTGCTCGGGGAGGGACAGGAGTTTTTAGCAATCAGCCCCAGCATTTT. Residues: CSARGGTGVFSNQPQHF.

V gene TRBV7-9 combines with J gene TRBJ2-1, with 9 bases fitting TRBD2. V lost 5 bases and J lost 3; bases outside the gene matches: 5. CDR3 length equals 15 residues. In germline, CDR1 is SEHNR, CDR2 FQNEAQ (reference sequence). The CDR3 spells CASSQIAGDYNEQFF. The CDR3 bases are TGTGCCAGCAGCCAGATAGCGGGAGACTACAATGAGCAGTTCTTC.

Ten or more counts support this clonotype. This chain connects TRBV27 to TRBJ2-1, with 11 positions matching TRBD2. The CDR3 consists of 17 residues. The V segment lost 5 bases and the J segment 4 bases; nucleotides outside the gene matches: 10. The germline V gene has CDR1 MNHEY and CDR2 SMNVEV (reference sequence). The CDR3 spells CASSDTSGSLFYNEQFF. The CDR3 DNA sequence: TGTGCCAGCAGTGATACTAGCGGGAGCCTCTTTTACAATGAGCAGTTCTTC.

The CDR3 DNA reads TGTGCCAGCAGGGGGGGGACCTACGAGCAGTACTTC. Its translation: CASRGGTYEQYF. The chain couples TRBV6-5 to TRBJ2-7; 7 bases match TRBD2. Germline assignment: CDR1 MNHEY and CDR2 SVGAGI. V lost 6 bases and J lost 2; bases outside the gene matches: 1. There are 12 residues in the CDR3.

This clonotype has a handful of counts. J is TRBJ1-5 and V is TRBV9; D unclear. The CDR3 extends over 13 amino acids. V was clipped by 2 bases and J by 3 bases, with 6 bases between them. Germline assignment: CDR1 SGDLS and CDR2 YYNGEE. CDR3 coding DNA: TGTGCCAGCAGCGTTGAAGACAATCAGCCCCAGCATTTT. It yields the protein CASSVEDNQPQHF.

The V call is TRBV5-1, the J call TRBJ1-1; D gene unclear. Per germline, CDR1 SGHRS and CDR2 YFSETQ. Trimming removed 4 bases at V and 1 base at J, with 14 bases between. This CDR3 region has 15 residues. The CDR3 sequence is CASSNPLAANTEAFF. The CDR3 nucleotides read TGCGCCAGCAGCAACCCTCTCGCAGCGAACACTGAAGCTTTCTTT.

The V call is TRBV24-1, the J call TRBJ1-5; the D is unclear. The germline CDR1 and CDR2 sequences are KGHDR and SFDVKD. Trimming pared 3 bases from V and 11 bases from J, leaving 22 bases between. The CDR3 runs to 16 residues. This CDR3 reads CATSDPGKPPFRSQHF. The DNA of the CDR3 is TGTGCCACCAGTGATCCCGGGAAGCCCCCATTTAGATCCCAGCATTTT.

This clonotype was observed a few times. V and J are TRBV13 and TRBJ2-5; 8 nucleotides match TRBD1. This CDR3 comprises 13 residues. Germline V gives CDR1 PRHDT, CDR2 FYEKMQ (reference sequence). J lost 5 bases, V lost 4 bases, and 3 bases had no gene match. The CDR3 protein is CASSSDRAETQYF. In DNA form, the CDR3 reads TGTGCCAGCAGCTCGGACAGGGCGGAGACCCAGTACTTC. The full variable domain, in which reference TRBV13 and TRBJ2-5 provide the parts outside the CDR3, is AAGVIQSPRHLIKEKRETATLKCYPIPRHDTVYWYQQGPGQDPQFLISFYEKMQSDKGSIPDRFSAQQFSDYHSELNMSSLELGDSALYFCASSSDRAETQYFGPGTRLLVL.

The V and J genes are TRBV5-1 and TRBJ2-1; 13 bases are a match to TRBD2. CDR1 is SGHRS and CDR2 is YFSETQ in the germline V gene. The CDR3 sequence is 13 residues long. Trimming at V came to 9 bases and at J to 8 bases, leaving 5 bases not matched to a gene. The chain's CDR3 is CATTSGRADEQFF. The CDR3 DNA reads as TGCGCCACCACTAGCGGGAGGGCCGATGAGCAGTTCTTC. The full variable domain, its missing parts supplied by reference TRBV5-1 and TRBJ2-1, is KAGVTQTPRYLIKTRGQQVTLSCSPISGHRSVSWYQQTPGQGLQFLFEYFSETQRNKGNFPGRFSGRQFSNSRSEMNVSTLELGDSALYLCATTSGRADEQFFGPGTRLTVL.

This clonotype was observed a few times. The chain carries TRBV5-5 and TRBJ2-2, with 11 nucleotides matching TRBD2. The trim removed 2 bases at V and 0 bases at J, leaving 6 bases unmatched. The germline V gene has CDR1 SGHKS and CDR2 YYEKEE (reference sequence). There are 18 residues in the CDR3. CDR3 nucleotide sequence: TGTGCCAGCAGCTTTCGACTAGCGGGACCAACGAACACCGGGGAGCTGTTTTTT. This sequence encodes CASSFRLAGPTNTGELFF.

The chain couples TRBV20-1 to TRBJ2-7, with 8 bases aligning to TRBD1. V lost 2 bases to trimming and J lost 6 bases; unmatched junction nucleotides: 21. CDR3 length: 18 residues. From germline, CDR1 is DFQATT and CDR2 SNEGSKA (reference sequence). The CDR3 loop reads CSARNLSSSRFTGGEQYF. The CDR3 DNA reads TGCAGTGCTAGAAATCTATCTAGCTCGCGTTTCACAGGGGGCGAGCAGTACTTC.

This clonotype was picked up a small number of times. V gene TRBV4-1 combines with J gene TRBJ2-3; D possibly corresponds to TRBD2 (6 bases). CDR3 size: 17 residues. Trimming pared 0 bases from V and 2 bases from J, leaving 15 bases between. Per the germline V gene, CDR1 is MGHRA and CDR2 is YSYEKL. CDR3 region: CASSQDVETDYTDTQYF. In DNA, the CDR3 is TGCGCCAGCAGCCAAGACGTGGAGACGGACTACACAGATACGCAGTATTTT.